These 7 T cell receptor beta chains were sequenced from one sample in a study of graft-versus-host responses after intestinal transplantation. The table came from immunoSEQ multiplex PCR; TCRdb's copy has only in-frame clones and leaves some out. The sample has 95,000 to 110,000 clones; approximately 86% are singletons. These receptors have no known antigen. The sequenced sample was unstimulated CD4+ T cells sorted from spleen or lymph node cells, obtained before transplant. The receptors were gathered from a human donor who was the organ donor for an intestinal transplant.

This chain connects TRBV5-5 to TRBJ2-1; D might be TRBD2 (6 bases). CDR3 length: 14 amino acids. Germline lookup yields CDR1 SGHKS and CDR2 YYEKEE (reference sequence). V lost 4 bases, J lost 7 bases, and 15 bases lay in between. As DNA, the CDR3 is TGTGCCAGCAGCCGGGTCCCCGGAGGGAATGAGCAGTTCTTC. As protein: CASSRVPGGNEQFF.

The chain couples TRBV2 to TRBJ2-1; weak D call: TRBD1 (5 bases). Germline V gene data show CDR1 as SNHLY and CDR2 as FYNNEI. This CDR3 has 12 amino acids. The V end lost 6 bases, the J end lost 8 bases, and 11 bases lay between the germline ends. The CDR3 DNA sequence: TGTGCCAGCAGGCAGGGTAACGATGAGCAGTTCTTC. Amino acid sequence: CASRQGNDEQFF.

The chain joins TRBV18 to TRBJ1-1, with 9 bases lining up with TRBD1. CDR1 KGHSH and CDR2 LQKENI come from the germline V gene. This CDR3 comprises 17 residues. The V gene end was trimmed by 5 bases and the J gene end by 1 base; junction bases not matched to a gene: 11. The CDR3 coding sequence is TGTGCCAGCTCAACCTACCTTACAGGGGGCCAGAACACTGAAGCTTTCTTT. Amino acids: CASSTYLTGGQNTEAFF.

The CDR3 nucleotides are TGTGCCACCGCCACTAGCGGGGGTACCTACGAGCAGTACTTC. Amino acids: CATATSGGTYEQYF. The J gene is TRBJ2-7, the V gene TRBV10-3; 11 bases match TRBD2. This CDR3 has 14 amino acids. The junction had 7 bases not matched to a gene; V was cut back by 10 bases and J by 2 bases. The germline V gene has CDR1 ENHRY and CDR2 SYGVKD.

This chain uses TRBV27 with TRBJ1-2; 7 positions match TRBD1. Germline V gene lookup returns CDR1 MNHEY and CDR2 SMNVEV (reference sequence). There are 13 residues in the CDR3. V shed 2 bases and J 6 bases; nucleotides not matched to a gene: 3. The CDR3 region has the DNA TGTGCCAGCAGTTTACAGGGGGGGGATGGCTACACCTTC. This sequence encodes CASSLQGGDGYTF.

The chain combines TRBV11-3 with TRBJ1-1; D remains unclear. Per the germline V gene, CDR1 is SGHNT and CDR2 is YENEEA. Trimming removed 0 bases from V and 6 bases from J, with 5 bases in between. The CDR3 extends over 12 amino acids. As DNA, the CDR3 is TGTGCCAGCAGCTTAGATCGGGCTGAAGCTTTCTTT. Its protein is CASSLDRAEAFF.

The V and J genes are TRBV6-4 and TRBJ1-5; D not resolved. This CDR3 is 13 amino acids long. Germline lookup yields CDR1 MRHNA and CDR2 SNTAGT. Trimming took 7 bases from V and 6 from J, leaving 13 bases between them. The CDR3 loop reads CASTDVLGQPQHF. The CDR3 DNA follows: TGTGCCAGCACGGACGTTTTAGGTCAGCCCCAGCATTTT.